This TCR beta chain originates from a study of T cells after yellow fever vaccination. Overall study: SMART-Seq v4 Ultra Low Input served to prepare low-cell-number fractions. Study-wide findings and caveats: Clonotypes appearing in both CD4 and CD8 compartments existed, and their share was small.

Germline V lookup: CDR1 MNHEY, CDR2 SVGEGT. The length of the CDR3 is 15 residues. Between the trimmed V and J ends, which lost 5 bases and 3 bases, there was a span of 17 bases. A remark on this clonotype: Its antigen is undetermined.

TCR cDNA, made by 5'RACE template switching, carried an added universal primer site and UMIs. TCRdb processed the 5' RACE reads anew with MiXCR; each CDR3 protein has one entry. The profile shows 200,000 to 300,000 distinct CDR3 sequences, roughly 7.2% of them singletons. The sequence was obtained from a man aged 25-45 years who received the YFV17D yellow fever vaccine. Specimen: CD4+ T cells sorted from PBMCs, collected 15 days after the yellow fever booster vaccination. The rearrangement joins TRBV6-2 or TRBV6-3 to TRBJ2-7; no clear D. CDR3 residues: CASSTLRDPFYEQYF. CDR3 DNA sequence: TGTGCCAGCAGTACTCTTAGGGATCCCTTCTACGAGCAGTACTTC.